This entry is about one TCR beta chain. The germline V gene has CDR1 KGHSH and CDR2 LQKENI. Trimming removed 3 bases at V and 5 bases at J, with 11 bases between. CDR3 length: 14 residues. As handled by the study authors: Owing to the provision of junction-only sequences devoid of quality scores by immunoSEQ, filtering differed. TCRdb's copy holds only in-frame clones and misses some; the assay was immunoSEQ multiplex PCR. V and J calls and clone size are as listed in that table; D and trimming were resolved from the DNA. The data show about 2.3 million clones, approximately 93% seen once. The data were taken from a study of shared clonotypes between healthy human individuals.

This chain connects TRBV18 to TRBJ1-5, with D possibly matching TRBD1 (5 bases). The source of this sequence is a man between 18 and 29 years old in good health. Some clones in this sample may be carry-over from other donors' samples. The sequenced material came from naive CD4+ T cells from PBMCs. Subset indicated: CD45RA+ positively selected. This chain's CDR3 is CASSPGVRDQPQHF. The CDR3, as DNA: TGTGCCAGCTCACCGGGGGTTAGGGATCAGCCCCAGCATTTT.